This T cell receptor beta chain was identified during a study of brain T cells in children with intractable seizures. V lost 10 bases to trimming and J lost 8 bases, with 20 bases between them. The germline V gene has CDR1 MNHEY and CDR2 SMNVEV (reference sequence). This CDR3 region has 14 residues. Study conclusions and caveats: Top 50 brain clonotypes included both public and private clones. HCMV serostatus was not known, and viral specificity came from CDR3 similarity only. Clones missing pre-surgery may reflect undersampling of that blood sample.

Sequencing was limited to surgery cases with top T cell transcript signatures in brain tissue. Patients received at least one anti-epileptic drug before surgery. Data came from immunoSEQ multiplex PCR; TCRdb stores just in-frame clones and leaves some out. The sample lists thousands of clones; about 73% were seen once. A few counts support this clone. Its antigen is currently unknown. The chain has TRBV27 and TRBJ1-4; tentative D call: TRBD1 (5 bases). The clonotype originates from a girl aged 2-10 years with Rasmussen encephalitis and intractable seizures. Sequences were derived from resected brain tissue, sampled at surgery. This CDR3 is CATSNRAEGEKLFF. DNA for the CDR3: TGTGCCACCTCGAACCGGGCCGAGGGGGAAAAACTGTTTTTT.